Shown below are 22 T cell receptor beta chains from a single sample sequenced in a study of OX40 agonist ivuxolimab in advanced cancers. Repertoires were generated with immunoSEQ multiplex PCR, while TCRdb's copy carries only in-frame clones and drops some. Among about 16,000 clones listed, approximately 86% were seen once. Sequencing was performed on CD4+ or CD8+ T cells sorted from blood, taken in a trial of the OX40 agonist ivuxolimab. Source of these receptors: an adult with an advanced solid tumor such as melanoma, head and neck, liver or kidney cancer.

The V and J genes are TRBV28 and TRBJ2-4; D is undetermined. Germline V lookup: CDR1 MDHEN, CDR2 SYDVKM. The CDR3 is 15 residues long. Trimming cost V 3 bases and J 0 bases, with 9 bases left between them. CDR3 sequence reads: CASSFVGLAKNIQYF. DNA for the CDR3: TGTGCCAGCAGTTTCGTGGGCCTAGCCAAAAACATTCAGTACTTC.

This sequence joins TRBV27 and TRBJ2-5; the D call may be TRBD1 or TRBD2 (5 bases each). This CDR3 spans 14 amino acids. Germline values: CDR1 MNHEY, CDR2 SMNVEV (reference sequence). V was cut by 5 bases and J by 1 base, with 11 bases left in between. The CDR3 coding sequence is TGTGCCAGCAGTATCAGGGACCCCCAAGAGACCCAGTACTTC. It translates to CASSIRDPQETQYF.

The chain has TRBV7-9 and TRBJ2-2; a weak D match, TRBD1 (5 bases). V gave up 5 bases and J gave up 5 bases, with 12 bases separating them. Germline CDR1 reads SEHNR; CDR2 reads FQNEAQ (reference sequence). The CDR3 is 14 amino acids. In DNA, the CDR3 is TGTGCCAGCAGCCTTGACAGTCCTACCGGGGAGCTGTTTTTT. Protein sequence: CASSLDSPTGELFF.

CDR3 nucleotide sequence: TGTGCCAGCAGTATTCTGGACAGGGTGAAAGGAAACACCATATATTTT. Protein sequence: CASSILDRVKGNTIYF. V usage is TRBV28 and J usage is TRBJ1-3; 8 bases fit TRBD1. V lost 5 bases to trimming and J lost 4 bases; unmatched junction nucleotides: 10. The V gene's germline CDR1 is MDHEN and CDR2 SYDVKM. The CDR3 has 16 residues.

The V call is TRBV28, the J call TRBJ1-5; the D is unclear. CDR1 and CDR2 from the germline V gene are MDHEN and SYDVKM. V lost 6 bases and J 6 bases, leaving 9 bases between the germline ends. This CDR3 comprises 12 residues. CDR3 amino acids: CASSRYSQPQHF. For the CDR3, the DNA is TGTGCCAGCAGCCGATACTCTCAGCCCCAGCATTTT.

The CDR3 region is CASSSLAAGANVLTF. In DNA form, the CDR3 reads TGTGCCAGCAGTTCGCTAGCGGCTGGGGCCAACGTCCTGACTTTC. This sequence joins TRBV27 and TRBJ2-6; 7 bases fit TRBD2. V gave up 4 bases and J gave up 2 bases; unmatched junction bases: 2. Per the germline V gene, CDR1 is MNHEY and CDR2 is SMNVEV (reference sequence). The CDR3 runs to 15 residues.

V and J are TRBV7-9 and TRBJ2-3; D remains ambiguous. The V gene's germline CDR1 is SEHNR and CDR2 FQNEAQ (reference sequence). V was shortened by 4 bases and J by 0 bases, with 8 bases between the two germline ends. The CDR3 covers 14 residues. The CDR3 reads CASSSDVSTDTQYF. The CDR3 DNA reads TGTGCCAGCAGCTCGGACGTTAGCACAGATACGCAGTATTTT.

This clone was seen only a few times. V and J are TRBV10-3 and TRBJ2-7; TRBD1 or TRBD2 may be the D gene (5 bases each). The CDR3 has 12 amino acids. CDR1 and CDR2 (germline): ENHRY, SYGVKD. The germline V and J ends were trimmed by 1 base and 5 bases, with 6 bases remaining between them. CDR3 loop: CAISELGDEQYF. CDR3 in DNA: TGTGCCATCAGTGAGTTGGGGGACGAGCAGTACTTC.

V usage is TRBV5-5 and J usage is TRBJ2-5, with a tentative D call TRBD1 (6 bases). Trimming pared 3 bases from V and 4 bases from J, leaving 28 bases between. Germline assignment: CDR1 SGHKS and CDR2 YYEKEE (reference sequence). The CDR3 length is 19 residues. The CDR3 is CASSWGPPWDQIRPETQYF. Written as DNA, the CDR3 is TGTGCCAGCAGCTGGGGGCCTCCTTGGGACCAAATAAGGCCAGAGACCCAGTACTTC.

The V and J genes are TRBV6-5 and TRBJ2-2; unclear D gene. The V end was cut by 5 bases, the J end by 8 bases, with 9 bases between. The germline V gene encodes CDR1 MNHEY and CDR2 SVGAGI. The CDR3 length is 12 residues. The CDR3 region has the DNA TGTGCCAGCAGTCCTCTTGATGGGGAGCTGTTTTTT. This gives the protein CASSPLDGELFF.

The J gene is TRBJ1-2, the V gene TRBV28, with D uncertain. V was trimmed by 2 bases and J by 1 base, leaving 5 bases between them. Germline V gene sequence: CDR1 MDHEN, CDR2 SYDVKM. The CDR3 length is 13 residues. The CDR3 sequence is CASSLSSNYGYTF. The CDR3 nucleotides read TGTGCCAGCAGTTTAAGTAGTAACTATGGCTACACCTTC.

In nucleotides, the CDR3 is TGTGCCAGCAGCCAGGGACTAGCGGGGTATATCGATACGCAGTATTTT. Translation gives CASSQGLAGYIDTQYF. This chain joins TRBV7-9 and TRBJ2-3; TRBD2 aligns across 13 bases. Germline values: CDR1 SEHNR, CDR2 FQNEAQ (reference sequence). V dropped 5 bases and J dropped 6; count of bases not matched to a gene: 8. This CDR3 spans 16 amino acids.

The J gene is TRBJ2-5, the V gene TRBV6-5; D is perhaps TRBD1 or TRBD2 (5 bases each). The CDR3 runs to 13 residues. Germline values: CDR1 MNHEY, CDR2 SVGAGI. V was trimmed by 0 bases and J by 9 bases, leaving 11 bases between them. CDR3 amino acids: CASSYSNLGAQYF. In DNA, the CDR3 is TGTGCCAGCAGTTACTCGAACTTGGGGGCCCAGTACTTC.

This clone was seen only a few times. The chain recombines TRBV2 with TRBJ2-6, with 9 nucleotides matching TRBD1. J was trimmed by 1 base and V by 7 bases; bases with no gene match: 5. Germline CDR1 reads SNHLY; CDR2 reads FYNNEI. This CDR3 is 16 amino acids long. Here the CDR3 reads CASTGQGSSGANVLTF. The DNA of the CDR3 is TGTGCCAGCACTGGACAGGGGTCGTCTGGGGCCAACGTCCTGACTTTC.

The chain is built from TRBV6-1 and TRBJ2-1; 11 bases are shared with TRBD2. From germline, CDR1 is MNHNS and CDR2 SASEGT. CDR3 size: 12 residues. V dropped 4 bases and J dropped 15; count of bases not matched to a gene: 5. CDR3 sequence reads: CASSAGTSGLFF. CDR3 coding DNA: TGTGCCAGCAGTGCCGGGACTAGCGGTTTGTTCTTC.

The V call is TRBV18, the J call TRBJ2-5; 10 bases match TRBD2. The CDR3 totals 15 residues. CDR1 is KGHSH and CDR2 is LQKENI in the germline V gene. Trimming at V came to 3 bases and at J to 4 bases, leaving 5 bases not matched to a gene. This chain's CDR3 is CASSPASGRGETQYF. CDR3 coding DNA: TGTGCCAGCTCACCGGCTAGCGGGAGAGGAGAGACCCAGTACTTC.

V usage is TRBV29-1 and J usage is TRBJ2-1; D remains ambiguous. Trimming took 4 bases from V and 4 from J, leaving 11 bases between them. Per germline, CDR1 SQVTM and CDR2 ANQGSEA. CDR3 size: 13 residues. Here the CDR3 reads CSVGDSWYNEQFF. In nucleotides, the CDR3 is TGCAGCGTTGGGGATAGCTGGTACAATGAGCAGTTCTTC.

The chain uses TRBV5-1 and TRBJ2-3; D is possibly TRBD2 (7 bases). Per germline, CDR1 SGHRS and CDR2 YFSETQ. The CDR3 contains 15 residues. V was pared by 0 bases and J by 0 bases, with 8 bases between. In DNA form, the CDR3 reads TGCGCCAGCAGCTTGGGCGGGGGCAGCACAGATACGCAGTATTTT. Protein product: CASSLGGGSTDTQYF.

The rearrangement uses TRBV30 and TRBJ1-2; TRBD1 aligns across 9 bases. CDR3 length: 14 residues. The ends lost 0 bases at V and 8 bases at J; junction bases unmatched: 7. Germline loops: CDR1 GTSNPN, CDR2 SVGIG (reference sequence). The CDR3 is CAWSVGGTGKGYTF. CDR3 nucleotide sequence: TGTGCCTGGAGTGTAGGAGGGACAGGGAAAGGCTACACCTTC.

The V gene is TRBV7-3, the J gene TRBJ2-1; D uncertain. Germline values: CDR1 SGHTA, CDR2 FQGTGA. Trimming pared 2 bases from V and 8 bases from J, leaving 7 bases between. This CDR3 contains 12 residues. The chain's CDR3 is CASSLELDEQFF. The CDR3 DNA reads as TGTGCCAGCAGCTTAGAGCTTGATGAGCAGTTCTTC. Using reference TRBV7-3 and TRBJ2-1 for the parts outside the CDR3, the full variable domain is GAGVSQTPSNKVTEKGKYVELRCDPISGHTALYWYRQSLGQGPEFLIYFQGTGAADDSGLPNDRFFAVRPEGSVSTLKIQRTERGDSAVYLCASSLELDEQFFGPGTRLTVL.

The CDR3 protein is CASSLGRTSGLMETQYF. The CDR3 nucleotides read TGTGCCAGCAGCTTAGGAAGGACTAGCGGCCTAATGGAGACCCAGTACTTC. V gene TRBV7-8 combines with J gene TRBJ2-5; TRBD2 aligns across 10 bases. The length of the CDR3 is 17 residues. The germline V gene encodes CDR1 SGHVS and CDR2 FQNEAQ. Trimming removed 1 base from V and 5 bases from J; junction bases left unmatched: 10.

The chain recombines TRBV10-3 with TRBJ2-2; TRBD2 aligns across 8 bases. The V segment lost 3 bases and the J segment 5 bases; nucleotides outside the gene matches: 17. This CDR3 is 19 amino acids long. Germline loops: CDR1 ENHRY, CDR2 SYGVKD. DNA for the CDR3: TGTGCCATCAGTGATCCTATTGGAGCGGGAGCCCCACGGACCGGGGAGCTGTTTTTT. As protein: CAISDPIGAGAPRTGELFF.